The 25 T cell receptor beta chains in this list originate from one sample, sequenced in a study of cytomegalovirus exposure and HLA in healthy donors. It was with 60 Vbeta and 13 Jbeta primers that the PCR ran. Clones were read by immunoSEQ multiplex PCR, and TCRdb kept only the in-frame ones, dropping some. This listing includes just over 150,000 clones. The specimen was PBMCs. The receptors were gathered from a woman aged 60-75 years in good health and CMV-seronegative.

CDR3 nucleotide sequence: TGTGCCAGCATCCAGGACATCAGTGACTATGGCTACACCTTC. It codes for CASIQDISDYGYTF. The chain has TRBV6-6 and TRBJ1-2, with a possible D match to TRBD1 (5 bases). The CDR3 loop spans 14 amino acids. Germline CDR1 and CDR2: MNHNY and SVGAGI (reference sequence). V was shortened by 7 bases and J by 3 bases, with 15 bases between the two germline ends.

V usage is TRBV29-1 and J usage is TRBJ2-5; the D gene is possibly TRBD1 (5 bases). Per the germline V gene, CDR1 is SQVTM and CDR2 is ANQGSEA. The CDR3 has 13 residues. The V end lost 2 bases, the J end lost 0 bases, and 7 bases lay between the germline ends. The CDR3 nucleotides read TGCAGCGTTGAATACAGGTACCAAGAGACCCAGTACTTC. Amino acid sequence: CSVEYRYQETQYF.

The rearrangement links TRBV10-3 to TRBJ1-5; no clear D. This CDR3 contains 15 residues. Trimming shortened V by 2 bases and J by 4 bases, and 12 bases separated the two germline ends. Germline CDR1 reads ENHRY; CDR2 reads SYGVKD. The CDR3 nucleotides read TGTGCCATCAGTGAGGCGGTAGGCCCAAATCAGCCCCAGCATTTT. As protein: CAISEAVGPNQPQHF.

The genes are TRBV4-2 and TRBJ1-4; TRBD1 matches 7 bases. V shed 1 base, J shed 2 bases, and the junction held 4 bases outside the gene matches. The germline V gene has CDR1 LGHNA and CDR2 YNFKEQ. The CDR3 loop spans 16 amino acids. The CDR3 protein is CASSQVLQGTNEKLFF. DNA for the CDR3: TGTGCCAGCAGCCAAGTATTACAGGGGACTAATGAAAAACTGTTTTTT.

V and J are TRBV30 and TRBJ1-1; 7 bases map to TRBD1. Germline CDR1 reads GTSNPN; CDR2 reads SVGIG (reference sequence). Losses at the gene ends were 0 bases for V and 11 bases for J; bases not matched to a gene: 12. This CDR3 is built from 14 residues. The chain's CDR3 is CAWSVPTGVRKAFF. CDR3 sequence (DNA): TGTGCCTGGAGTGTACCTACAGGGGTAAGGAAGGCTTTCTTT.

The rearrangement joins TRBV2 to TRBJ2-7; 8 bases agree with TRBD1. J gave up 5 bases and V 0 bases, and 9 bases lay outside the gene matches. This CDR3 is 16 amino acids long. Germline-derived CDR1 and CDR2 are SNHLY and FYNNEI. The CDR3 loop reads CASSEASWQGAHEQYF. As DNA, the CDR3 is TGTGCCAGCAGTGAAGCTTCTTGGCAGGGGGCCCACGAGCAGTACTTC.

The rearrangement joins TRBV7-8 to TRBJ2-7, with 7 positions matching TRBD2. Looked up from germline, CDR1 is SGHVS and CDR2 is FQNEAQ. V was pared by 1 base and J by 0 bases, with 3 bases of the junction left unmatched. This CDR3 region has 15 residues. The CDR3 protein is CASSLEGTISYEQYF. The CDR3 DNA sequence: TGTGCCAGCAGCTTAGAGGGGACTATCTCCTACGAGCAGTACTTC.

The CDR3: CASSRYPVYNEQFF. CDR3 DNA sequence: TGTGCCAGCAGCAGATATCCGGTTTACAATGAGCAGTTCTTC. V and J are TRBV7-8 and TRBJ2-1, with unresolved D. CDR3 length: 14 residues. The germline V and J ends were trimmed by 5 bases and 4 bases, with 12 bases remaining between them. Germline-derived CDR1 and CDR2 are SGHVS and FQNEAQ.

This rearrangement joins TRBV5-6 to TRBJ1-1, with D possibly being TRBD1 (5 bases). Trimming pared 4 bases from V and 0 bases from J, leaving 19 bases between. The germline CDR1 and CDR2 sequences are SGHDT and YYEEEE. This CDR3 has 17 amino acids. CDR3 protein: CASSPITDWTLNTEAFF. In nucleotides, the CDR3 is TGTGCCAGCAGCCCTATAACCGACTGGACATTGAACACTGAAGCTTTCTTT.

The CDR3 is CASSLDPGQRNNEQFF. CDR3 DNA: TGCGCCAGCAGCTTGGATCCGGGACAGCGAAACAATGAGCAGTTCTTC. V usage is TRBV4-1 and J usage is TRBJ2-1, with TRBD1 identical over 7 bases. Germline V gene data show CDR1 as MGHRA and CDR2 as YSYEKL. The CDR3 has 16 amino acids. V lost 5 bases and J lost 5; bases outside the gene matches: 12.

The rearrangement joins TRBV27 to TRBJ1-1, with D uncertain. CDR1 and CDR2 (germline): MNHEY, SMNVEV (reference sequence). CDR3 size: 13 residues. V was cut by 4 bases and J by 4 bases, with 10 bases left in between. CDR3 loop: CASSSHYGTEAFF. In nucleotides, the CDR3 is TGTGCCAGCAGTTCCCATTACGGCACTGAAGCTTTCTTT.

The V call is TRBV5-4, the J call TRBJ2-3; 8 bases agree with TRBD2. Germline-derived CDR1 and CDR2 are SGHNT and YYREEE (reference sequence). The ends lost 1 base at V and 5 bases at J; junction bases unmatched: 3. The CDR3 sequence is 14 residues long. The CDR3 DNA reads TGTGCCAGCAGCTTGTTACTAGCGGTAGATACGCAGTATTTT. Protein product: CASSLLLAVDTQYF.

The chain has TRBV7-2 and TRBJ2-3; 8 bases are shared with TRBD2. J lost 3 bases, V lost 1 base, and 6 bases had no gene match. The V gene's germline CDR1 is SGHTA and CDR2 FQGNSA. The CDR3 is 16 residues long. The chain's CDR3 is CASSLDSGSGTDTQYF. CDR3 nucleotides: TGTGCCAGCAGCTTAGACAGCGGGAGCGGGACAGATACGCAGTATTTT.

V gene TRBV9 combines with J gene TRBJ1-6, with D maybe TRBD1 (5 bases). This CDR3 is 14 amino acids long. Trimming stripped 3 bases from V and 8 bases from J, with 12 bases between. CDR1 and CDR2 from the germline V gene are SGDLS and YYNGEE. The CDR3 reads CASSGDGRYSPLHF. In DNA, the CDR3 is TGTGCCAGCAGCGGGGACGGGAGATATTCACCCCTCCACTTT. The variable domain in full, completed from reference TRBV9 and TRBJ1-6, reads DSGVTQTPKHLITATGQRVTLRCSPRSGDLSVYWYQQSLDQGLQFLIQYYNGEERAKGNILERFSAQQFPDLHSELNLSSLELGDSALYFCASSGDGRYSPLHFGNGTRLTVT.

The rearrangement joins TRBV6-1 to TRBJ1-1; D perhaps matches TRBD1 (6 bases). In germline, CDR1 is MNHNS, CDR2 SASEGT. V lost 8 bases and J 3 bases, leaving 13 bases between the germline ends. This CDR3 is built from 13 residues. The CDR3 DNA is TGTGCCAGCTCCCCGGGGGGGCACACTGAAGCTTTCTTT. Its protein is CASSPGGHTEAFF.

The J gene is TRBJ2-7, the V gene TRBV5-4; 9 bases align to TRBD2. The CDR3 spans 19 residues. V lost 4 bases, J lost 2 bases, and 19 bases stayed unmatched. The germline V gene encodes CDR1 SGHNT and CDR2 YYREEE (reference sequence). The CDR3 is CASSVGRSLGLARTYEQYF. In DNA, the CDR3 is TGTGCCAGCAGCGTGGGACGGAGCTTAGGACTAGCGCGAACCTACGAGCAGTACTTC.

The CDR3 bases are TGTGCCAGCAGCCAAGAGAGCTCGGGACTTTACGAGCAGTACTTC. Its translation: CASSQESSGLYEQYF. The chain employs TRBV4-2 and TRBJ2-7, with TRBD2 as a possible D gene (6 bases). The CDR3 extends over 15 amino acids. V was pared by 0 bases and J by 4 bases, with 13 bases between. Per the germline V gene, CDR1 is LGHNA and CDR2 is YNFKEQ.

In the case of this clone: In the same sample, other DNA sequences code for this CDR3. The chain joins TRBV5-1 to TRBJ1-5, with 7 bases matching TRBD1. The CDR3 has 15 residues. The germline V gene has CDR1 SGHRS and CDR2 YFSETQ. V shed 0 bases and J 0 bases; nucleotides not matched to a gene: 0. CDR3 amino acids: CASSLDRGSNQPQHF. CDR3 nucleotide sequence: TGCGCCAGCAGCTTGGACAGGGGTAGCAATCAGCCCCAGCATTTT.

Concerning this clone: Different DNA sequences within this sample yield the same CDR3. This sequence joins TRBV7-2 and TRBJ1-1, with D uncertain. CDR3 size: 13 residues. Germline V lookup: CDR1 SGHTA, CDR2 FQGNSA. V dropped 3 bases and J dropped 0 bases, with 5 bases sitting between them. The CDR3 protein is CASSFSLNTEAFF. The CDR3 DNA is TGTGCCAGCAGCTTCAGTCTGAACACTGAAGCTTTCTTT.

V is TRBV18 and J is TRBJ1-2, with a possible D match to TRBD1 (6 bases). Germline values: CDR1 KGHSH, CDR2 LQKENI. Trimming shortened V by 3 bases and J by 4 bases, and 12 bases separated the two germline ends. The CDR3 loop spans 14 amino acids. CDR3 region: CASSPVRGFYGYTF. CDR3 bases: TGTGCCAGCTCACCCGTAAGGGGGTTCTATGGCTACACCTTC.

This chain uses TRBV2 with TRBJ2-3, with 9 bases matching TRBD1. The CDR3 is made up of 14 amino acids. The V and J ends lost 6 bases and 4 bases, in that order; junction bases with no gene match: 5. CDR1 and CDR2 from the germline V gene are SNHLY and FYNNEI. This CDR3 is CASRDGQGSDTQYF. CDR3 nucleotide sequence: TGTGCCAGCAGGGATGGACAGGGGTCAGATACGCAGTATTTT. The full variable domain, with the rest looked up from reference TRBV2 and TRBJ2-3, is EPEVTQTPSHQVTQMGQEVILRCVPISNHLYFYWYRQILGQKVEFLVSFYNNEISEKSEIFDDQFSVERPDGSNFTLKIRSTKLEDSAMYFCASRDGQGSDTQYFGPGTRLTVL.

This chain links TRBV6-5 with TRBJ2-1; D is uncertain. Germline V gene data show CDR1 as MNHEY and CDR2 as SVGAGI. This CDR3 is built from 16 residues. Trimming took off 4 bases at V and 2 bases at J, with 15 bases between the two ends. The CDR3 is CASSSKASAPYNEQFF. CDR3 DNA sequence: TGTGCCAGCAGTTCAAAAGCGAGTGCACCCTACAATGAGCAGTTCTTC.

This chain connects TRBV2 to TRBJ1-2, with D perhaps matching TRBD1 (6 bases). The CDR3 loop spans 13 amino acids. Germline CDR1 SNHLY, CDR2 FYNNEI. V lost 4 bases to trimming and J lost 4 bases, with 10 bases between them. This CDR3 reads CASSANRAYGYTF. DNA for the CDR3: TGTGCCAGCAGTGCTAACAGGGCCTATGGCTACACCTTC.

The chain uses TRBV10-1 and TRBJ2-7, with TRBD2 matching 8 bases. Germline loops: CDR1 WNHNN, CDR2 SYGVQD (reference sequence). Germline trimming cut 6 bases from V and 5 bases from J; bases unmatched to any gene: 12. CDR3 length: 15 amino acids. CDR3 sequence (DNA): TGCGCCAGCAGCCCAGCCGGGACTAGGATCGACGAGCAGTACTTC. Residues: CASSPAGTRIDEQYF.

The rearrangement joins TRBV7-2 to TRBJ2-5; possibly TRBD1 for D (5 bases). V was trimmed by 0 bases and J by 4 bases, leaving 6 bases between them. The CDR3 consists of 13 residues. Germline V gene lookup returns CDR1 SGHTA and CDR2 FQGNSA. The CDR3 loop is CASSLAGVETQYF. The DNA for the CDR3 is TGTGCCAGCAGCTTAGCAGGGGTAGAGACCCAGTACTTC.